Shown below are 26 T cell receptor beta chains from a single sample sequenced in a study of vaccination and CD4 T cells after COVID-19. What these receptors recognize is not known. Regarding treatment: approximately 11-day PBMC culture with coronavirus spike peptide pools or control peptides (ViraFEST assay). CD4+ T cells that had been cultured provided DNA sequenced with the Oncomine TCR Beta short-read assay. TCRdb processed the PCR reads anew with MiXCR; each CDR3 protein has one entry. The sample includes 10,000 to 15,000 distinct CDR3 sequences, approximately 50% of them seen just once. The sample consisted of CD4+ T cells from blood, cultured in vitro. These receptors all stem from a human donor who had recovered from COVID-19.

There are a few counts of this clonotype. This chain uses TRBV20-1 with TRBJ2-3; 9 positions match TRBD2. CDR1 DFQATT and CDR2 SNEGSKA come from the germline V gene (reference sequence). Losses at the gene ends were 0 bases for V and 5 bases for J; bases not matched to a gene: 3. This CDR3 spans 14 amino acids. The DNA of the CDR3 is TGCAGTGCTAGAGACGGCGGGAGGGGAGATACGCAGTATTTT. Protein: CSARDGGRGDTQYF.

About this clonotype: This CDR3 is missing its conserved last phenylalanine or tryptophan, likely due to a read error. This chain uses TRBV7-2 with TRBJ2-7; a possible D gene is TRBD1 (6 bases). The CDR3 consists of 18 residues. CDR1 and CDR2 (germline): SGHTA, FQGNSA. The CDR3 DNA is TGCGCCAGCAGCCAAGAATTGATTCGGGACACCTTCTCCTACGAGCAGTACTAC. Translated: CASSQELIRDTFSYEQYY.

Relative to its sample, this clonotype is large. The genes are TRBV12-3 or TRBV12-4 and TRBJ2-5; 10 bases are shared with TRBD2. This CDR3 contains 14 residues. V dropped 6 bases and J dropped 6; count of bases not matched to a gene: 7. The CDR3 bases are TGTGCCAGCAGCGAGCCTAGCGGGGGCCAGACCCAGTACTTC. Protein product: CASSEPSGGQTQYF.

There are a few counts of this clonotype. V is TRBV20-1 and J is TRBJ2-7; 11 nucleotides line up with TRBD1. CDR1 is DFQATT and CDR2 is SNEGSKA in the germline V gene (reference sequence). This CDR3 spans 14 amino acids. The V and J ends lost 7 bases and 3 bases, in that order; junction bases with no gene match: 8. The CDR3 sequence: CSVRTGTGGYEQYF. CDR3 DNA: TGCAGTGTCCGGACCGGGACAGGGGGCTACGAGCAGTACTTC.

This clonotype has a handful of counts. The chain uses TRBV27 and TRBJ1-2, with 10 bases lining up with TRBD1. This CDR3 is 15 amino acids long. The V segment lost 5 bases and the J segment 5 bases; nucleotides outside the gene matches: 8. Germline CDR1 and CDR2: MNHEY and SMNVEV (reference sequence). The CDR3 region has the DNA TGTGCCAGCAGTCAAACGGGGGACAGGGGATATGGCTACACCTTC. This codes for CASSQTGDRGYGYTF.

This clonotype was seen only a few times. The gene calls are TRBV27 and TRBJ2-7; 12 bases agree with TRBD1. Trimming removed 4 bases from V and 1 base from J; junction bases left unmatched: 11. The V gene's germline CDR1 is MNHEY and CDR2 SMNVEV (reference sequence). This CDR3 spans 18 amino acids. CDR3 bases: TGTGCCAGCAGTTATTGGCGTGGGACAGGGGGCAGGTCCTACGAGCAGTACTTC. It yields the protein CASSYWRGTGGRSYEQYF.

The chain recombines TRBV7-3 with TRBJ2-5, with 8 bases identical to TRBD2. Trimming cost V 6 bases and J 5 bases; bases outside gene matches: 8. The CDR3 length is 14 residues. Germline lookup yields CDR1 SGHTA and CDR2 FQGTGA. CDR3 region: CASSPTGGGETQYF. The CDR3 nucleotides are TGTGCCAGCAGTCCCACCGGGGGGGGGGAGACCCAGTACTTC.

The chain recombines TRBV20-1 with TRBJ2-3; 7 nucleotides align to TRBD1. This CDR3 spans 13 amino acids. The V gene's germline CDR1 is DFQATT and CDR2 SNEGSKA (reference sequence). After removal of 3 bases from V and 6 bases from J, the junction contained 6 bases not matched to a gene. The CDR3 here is CSARYRGRDTQYF. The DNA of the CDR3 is TGCAGTGCTAGGTACAGGGGCCGGGATACGCAGTATTTT.

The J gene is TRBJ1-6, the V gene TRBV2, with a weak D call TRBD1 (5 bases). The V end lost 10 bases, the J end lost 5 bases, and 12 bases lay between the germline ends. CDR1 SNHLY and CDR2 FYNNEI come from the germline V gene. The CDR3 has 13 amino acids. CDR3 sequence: CATTRQHNSPLHF. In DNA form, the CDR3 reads TGTGCCACGACACGACAGCATAATTCACCCCTCCACTTT. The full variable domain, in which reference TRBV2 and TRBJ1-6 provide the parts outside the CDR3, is EPEVTQTPSHQVTQMGQEVILRCVPISNHLYFYWYRQILGQKVEFLVSFYNNEISEKSEIFDDQFSVERPDGSNFTLKIRSTKLEDSAMYFCATTRQHNSPLHFGNGTRLTVT.

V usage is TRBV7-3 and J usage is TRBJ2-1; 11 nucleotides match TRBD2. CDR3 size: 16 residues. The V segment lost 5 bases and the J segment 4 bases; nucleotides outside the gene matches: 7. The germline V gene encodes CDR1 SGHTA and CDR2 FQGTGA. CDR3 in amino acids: CASSLVGTSGYNEQFF. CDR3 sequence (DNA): TGTGCCAGCAGCCTCGTTGGGACTAGCGGTTACAATGAGCAGTTCTTC.

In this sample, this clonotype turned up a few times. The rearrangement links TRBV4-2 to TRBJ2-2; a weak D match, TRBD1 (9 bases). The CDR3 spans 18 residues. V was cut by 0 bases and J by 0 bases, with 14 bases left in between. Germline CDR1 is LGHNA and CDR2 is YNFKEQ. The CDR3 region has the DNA TGTGCCAGCAGCCAAGAGACAGGGGGACTAGCGAACACCGGGGAGCTGTTTTTT. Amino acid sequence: CASSQETGGLANTGELFF.

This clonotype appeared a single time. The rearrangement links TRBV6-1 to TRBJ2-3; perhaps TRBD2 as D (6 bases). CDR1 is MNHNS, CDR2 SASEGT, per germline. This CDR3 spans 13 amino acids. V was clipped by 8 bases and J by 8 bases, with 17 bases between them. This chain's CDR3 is CASGVTPEGTQYF. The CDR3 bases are TGTGCCAGCGGAGTTACACCGGAGGGTACGCAGTATTTT.

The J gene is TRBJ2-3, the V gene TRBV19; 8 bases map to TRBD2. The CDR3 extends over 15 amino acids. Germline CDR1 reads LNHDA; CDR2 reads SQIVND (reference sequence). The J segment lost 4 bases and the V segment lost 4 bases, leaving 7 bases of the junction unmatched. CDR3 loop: CASSNAGGGADTQYF. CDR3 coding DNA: TGTGCCAGTAGTAACGCGGGGGGAGGGGCAGATACGCAGTATTTT.

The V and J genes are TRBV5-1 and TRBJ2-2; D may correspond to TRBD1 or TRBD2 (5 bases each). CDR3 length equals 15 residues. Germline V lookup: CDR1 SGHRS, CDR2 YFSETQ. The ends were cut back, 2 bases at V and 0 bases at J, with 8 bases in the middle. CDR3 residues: CASSFEGTNTGELFF. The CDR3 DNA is TGCGCCAGCAGCTTTGAGGGGACGAACACCGGGGAGCTGTTTTTT.

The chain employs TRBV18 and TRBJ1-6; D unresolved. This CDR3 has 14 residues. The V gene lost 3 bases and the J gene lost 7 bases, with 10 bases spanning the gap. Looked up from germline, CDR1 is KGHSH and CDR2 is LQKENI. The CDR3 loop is CASSPNEGNSPLHF. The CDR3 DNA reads TGTGCCAGCTCACCGAACGAGGGCAATTCACCCCTCCACTTT.

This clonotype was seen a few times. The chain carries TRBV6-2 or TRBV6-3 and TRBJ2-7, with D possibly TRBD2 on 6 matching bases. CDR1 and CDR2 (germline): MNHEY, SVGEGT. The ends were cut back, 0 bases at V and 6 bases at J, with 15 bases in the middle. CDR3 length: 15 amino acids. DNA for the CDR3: TGTGCCAGCAGTTACTCATCGAGCGGGTTTGCCGAGCAGTACTTC. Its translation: CASSYSSSGFAEQYF.

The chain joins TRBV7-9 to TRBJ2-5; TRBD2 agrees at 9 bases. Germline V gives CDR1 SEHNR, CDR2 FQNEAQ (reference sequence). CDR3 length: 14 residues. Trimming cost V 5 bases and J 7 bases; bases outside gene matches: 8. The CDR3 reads CASSAGLASVTQYF. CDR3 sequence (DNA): TGTGCCAGCAGCGCGGGACTAGCATCGGTGACCCAGTACTTC. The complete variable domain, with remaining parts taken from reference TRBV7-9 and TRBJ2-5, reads DTGVSQNPRHKITKRGQNVTFRCDPISEHNRLYWYRQTLGQGPEFLTYFQNEAQLEKSRLLSDRFSAERPKGSFSTLEIQRTEQGDSAMYLCASSAGLASVTQYFGPGTRLLVL.

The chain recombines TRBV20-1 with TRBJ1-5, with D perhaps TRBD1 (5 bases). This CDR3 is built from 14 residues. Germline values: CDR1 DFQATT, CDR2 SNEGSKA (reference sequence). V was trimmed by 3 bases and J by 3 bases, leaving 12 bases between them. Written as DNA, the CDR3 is TGCAGTGCTAGTAGCGGACAAAACAATCAGCCCCAGCATTTT. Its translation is CSASSGQNNQPQHF.

CDR3: CASSPRDTPSGANVLTF. CDR3 nucleotide sequence: TGTGCCAGCTCACCGAGGGACACCCCCTCTGGGGCCAACGTCCTGACTTTC. The chain recombines TRBV18 with TRBJ2-6; D is possibly TRBD1 (6 bases). CDR3 length: 17 residues. CDR1 KGHSH and CDR2 LQKENI come from the germline V gene. The ends were cut back, 3 bases at V and 0 bases at J, with 12 bases in the middle. Combining the CDR3 with reference TRBV18 and TRBJ2-6 gives the whole variable domain NAGVMQNPRHLVRRRGQEARLRCSPMKGHSHVYWYRQLPEEGLKFMVYLQKENIIDESGMPKERFSAEFPKEGPSILRIQQVVRGDSAAYFCASSPRDTPSGANVLTFGAGSRLTVL.

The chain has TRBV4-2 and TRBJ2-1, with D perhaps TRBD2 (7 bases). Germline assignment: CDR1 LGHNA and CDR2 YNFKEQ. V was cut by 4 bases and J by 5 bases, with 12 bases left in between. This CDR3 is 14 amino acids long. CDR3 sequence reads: CASSRGAGDNEQFF. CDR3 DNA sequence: TGTGCCAGCAGCCGGGGGGCGGGAGACAATGAGCAGTTCTTC.

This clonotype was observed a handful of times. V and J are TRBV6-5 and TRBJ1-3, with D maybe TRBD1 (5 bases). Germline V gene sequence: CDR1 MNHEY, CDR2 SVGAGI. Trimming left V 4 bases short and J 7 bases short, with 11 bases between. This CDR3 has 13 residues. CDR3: CASSSRGFNTIYF. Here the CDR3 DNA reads TGTGCCAGCAGTTCCCGGGGCTTCAACACCATATATTTT.

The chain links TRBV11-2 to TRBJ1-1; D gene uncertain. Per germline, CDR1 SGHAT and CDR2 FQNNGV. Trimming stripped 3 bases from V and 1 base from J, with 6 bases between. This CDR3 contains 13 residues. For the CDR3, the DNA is TGTGCCAGCAGCTTCGTCTGGAACACTGAAGCTTTCTTT. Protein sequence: CASSFVWNTEAFF.

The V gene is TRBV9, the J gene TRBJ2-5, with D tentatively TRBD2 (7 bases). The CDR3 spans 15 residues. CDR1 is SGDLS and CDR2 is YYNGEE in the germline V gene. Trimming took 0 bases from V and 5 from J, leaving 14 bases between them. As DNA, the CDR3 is TGTGCCAGCAGCGTAGGACGGGGGGCCAAGGAGACCCAGTACTTC. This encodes CASSVGRGAKETQYF.

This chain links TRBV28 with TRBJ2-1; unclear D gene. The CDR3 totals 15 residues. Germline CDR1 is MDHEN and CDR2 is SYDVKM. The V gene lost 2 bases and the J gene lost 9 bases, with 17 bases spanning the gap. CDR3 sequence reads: CASSLIGQKLGEQFF. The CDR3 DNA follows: TGTGCCAGCAGTTTAATCGGGCAGAAGCTCGGTGAGCAGTTCTTC. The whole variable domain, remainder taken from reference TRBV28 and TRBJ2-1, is DVKVTQSSRYLVKRTGEKVFLECVQDMDHENMFWYRQDPGLGLRLIYFSYDVKMKEKGDIPEGYSVSREKKERFSLILESASTNQTSMYLCASSLIGQKLGEQFFGPGTRLTVL.

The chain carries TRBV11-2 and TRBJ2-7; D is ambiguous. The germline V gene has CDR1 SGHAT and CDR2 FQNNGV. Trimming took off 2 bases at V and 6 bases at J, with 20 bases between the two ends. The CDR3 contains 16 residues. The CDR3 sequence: CASSLTLSARMVEQYF. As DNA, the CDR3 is TGTGCCAGCAGCTTAACTCTCTCTGCGAGGATGGTCGAGCAGTACTTC.

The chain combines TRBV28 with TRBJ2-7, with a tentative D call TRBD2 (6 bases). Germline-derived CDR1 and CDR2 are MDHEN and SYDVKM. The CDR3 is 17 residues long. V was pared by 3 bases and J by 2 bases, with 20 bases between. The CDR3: CASSLDDIGDLTYEQYF. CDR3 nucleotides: TGTGCCAGCAGTTTGGACGACATTGGGGACTTAACCTACGAGCAGTACTTC.